This TCR beta chain was sequenced for a study of OX40 agonist ivuxolimab in advanced cancers. Across the study: Patients assigned to dose escalation were diagnosed with hepatocellular carcinoma, melanoma, renal cell or head and neck cancer. Checkpoint inhibitors had been given previously to about 38% of patients.

This CDR3 region has 13 residues. CDR1 is SNHLY, CDR2 FYNNEI, per germline. The ends were cut back, 5 bases at V and 15 bases at J, with 21 bases in the middle. Study findings and constraints: CD4+ and CD8+ blood T cells expanded clonally by week 6 at 0.1 to 3.0 mg/kg.

In regard to this clone: Its antigen is not known.

Clones were read by immunoSEQ multiplex PCR, and TCRdb kept only the in-frame ones, dropping some. This table holds tens of thousands of clones, roughly 90% found once. The chain links TRBV2 to TRBJ2-3, with D unresolved. The origin of this receptor is an adult with an advanced solid tumor such as melanoma, head and neck, liver or kidney cancer. Specimen: CD4+ or CD8+ T cells sorted from blood, collected in a trial of the OX40 agonist ivuxolimab. The CDR3 nucleotides are TGTGCCAGCAGTACTACAGAAACAGATACGTTCTATTTT. Translating gives CASSTTETDTFYF.